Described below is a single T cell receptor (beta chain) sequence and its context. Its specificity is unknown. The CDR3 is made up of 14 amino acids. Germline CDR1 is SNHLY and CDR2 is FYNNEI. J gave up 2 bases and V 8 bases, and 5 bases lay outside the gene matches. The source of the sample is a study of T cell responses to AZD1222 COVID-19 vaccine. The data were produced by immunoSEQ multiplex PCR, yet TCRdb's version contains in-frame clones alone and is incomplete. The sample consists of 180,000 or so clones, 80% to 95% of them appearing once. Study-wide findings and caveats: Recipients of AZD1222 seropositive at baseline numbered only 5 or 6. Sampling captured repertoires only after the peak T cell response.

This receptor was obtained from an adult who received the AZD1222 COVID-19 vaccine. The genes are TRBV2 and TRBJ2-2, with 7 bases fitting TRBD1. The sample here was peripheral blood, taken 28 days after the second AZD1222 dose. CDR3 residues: CASEGQANTGELFF. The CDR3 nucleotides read TGTGCCAGCGAAGGACAGGCTAACACCGGGGAGCTGTTTTTT.